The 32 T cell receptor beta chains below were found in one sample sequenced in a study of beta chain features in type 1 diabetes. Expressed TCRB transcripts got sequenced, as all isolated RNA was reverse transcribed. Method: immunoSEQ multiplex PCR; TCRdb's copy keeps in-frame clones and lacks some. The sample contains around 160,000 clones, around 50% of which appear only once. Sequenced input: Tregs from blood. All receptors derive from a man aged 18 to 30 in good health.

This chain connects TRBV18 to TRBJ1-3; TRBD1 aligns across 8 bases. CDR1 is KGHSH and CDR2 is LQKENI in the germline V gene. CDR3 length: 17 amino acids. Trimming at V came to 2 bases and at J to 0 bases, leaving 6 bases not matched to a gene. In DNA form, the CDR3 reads TGTGCCAGCTCACCAAAGACAGGGGATGACTCTGGAAACACCATATATTTT. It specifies CASSPKTGDDSGNTIYF.

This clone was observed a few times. The CDR3: CASSLRWRFGYNEQFF. The CDR3 DNA sequence: TGTGCCAGCAGCCTCCGGTGGCGGTTCGGGTACAATGAGCAGTTCTTC. The chain uses TRBV14 and TRBJ2-1; D is unclear. Germline CDR1 and CDR2: SGHDN and FVKESK. V lost 4 bases to trimming and J lost 4 bases, with 17 bases between them. The length of the CDR3 is 16 residues.

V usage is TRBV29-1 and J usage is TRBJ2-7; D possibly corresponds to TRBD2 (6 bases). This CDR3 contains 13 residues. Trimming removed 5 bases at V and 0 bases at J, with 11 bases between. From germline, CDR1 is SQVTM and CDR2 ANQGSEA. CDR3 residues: CSVLGDFSYEQYF. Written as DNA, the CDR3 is TGCAGCGTTCTCGGGGACTTCTCCTACGAGCAGTACTTC.

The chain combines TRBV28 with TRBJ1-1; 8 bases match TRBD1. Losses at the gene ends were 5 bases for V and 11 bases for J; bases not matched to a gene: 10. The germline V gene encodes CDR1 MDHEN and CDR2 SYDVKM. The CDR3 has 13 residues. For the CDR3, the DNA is TGTGCCAGCAGTCTCGGGAACAGGGGGGAGGCTTTCTTT. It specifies CASSLGNRGEAFF. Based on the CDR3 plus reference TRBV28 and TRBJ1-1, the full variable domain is DVKVTQSSRYLVKRTGEKVFLECVQDMDHENMFWYRQDPGLGLRLIYFSYDVKMKEKGDIPEGYSVSREKKERFSLILESASTNQTSMYLCASSLGNRGEAFFGQGTRLTVV.

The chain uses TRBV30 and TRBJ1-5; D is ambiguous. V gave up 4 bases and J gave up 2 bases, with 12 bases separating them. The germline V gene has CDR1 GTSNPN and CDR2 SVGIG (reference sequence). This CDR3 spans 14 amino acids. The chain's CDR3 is CAWTAGDRNQPQHF. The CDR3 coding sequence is TGTGCCTGGACCGCCGGAGATCGCAATCAGCCCCAGCATTTT.

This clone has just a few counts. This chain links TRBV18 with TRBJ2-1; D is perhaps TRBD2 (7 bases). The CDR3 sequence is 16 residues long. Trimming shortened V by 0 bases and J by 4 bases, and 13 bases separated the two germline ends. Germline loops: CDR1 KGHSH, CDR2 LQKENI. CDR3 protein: CASSPPRGALYNEQFF. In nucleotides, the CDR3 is TGTGCCAGCTCACCACCACGGGGGGCCCTTTACAATGAGCAGTTCTTC.

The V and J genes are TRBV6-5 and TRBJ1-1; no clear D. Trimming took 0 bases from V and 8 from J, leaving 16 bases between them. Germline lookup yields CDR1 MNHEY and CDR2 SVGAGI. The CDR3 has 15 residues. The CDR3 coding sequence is TGTGCCAGCAGTTACTCGCGGATTTACGGAGAAGAAGCTTTCTTT. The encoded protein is CASSYSRIYGEEAFF.

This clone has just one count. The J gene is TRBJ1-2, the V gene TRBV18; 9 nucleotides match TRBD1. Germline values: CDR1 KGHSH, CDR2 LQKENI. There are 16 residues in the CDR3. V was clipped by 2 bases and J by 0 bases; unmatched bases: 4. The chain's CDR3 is CASSPATGGANYGYTF. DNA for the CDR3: TGTGCCAGCTCACCAGCGACAGGGGGAGCTAACTATGGCTACACCTTC.

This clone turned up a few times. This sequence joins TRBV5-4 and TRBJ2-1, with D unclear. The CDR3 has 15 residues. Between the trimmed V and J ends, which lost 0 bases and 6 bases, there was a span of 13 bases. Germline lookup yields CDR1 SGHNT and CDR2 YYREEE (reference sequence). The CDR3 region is CASSLDYLLGNEQFF. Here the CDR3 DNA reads TGTGCCAGCAGCTTGGACTACCTCTTAGGCAATGAGCAGTTCTTC. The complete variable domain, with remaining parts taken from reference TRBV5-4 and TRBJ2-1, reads ETGVTQSPTHLIKTRGQQVTLRCSSQSGHNTVSWYQQALGQGPQFIFQYYREEENGRGNFPPRFSGLQFPNYSSELNVNALELDDSALYLCASSLDYLLGNEQFFGPGTRLTVL.

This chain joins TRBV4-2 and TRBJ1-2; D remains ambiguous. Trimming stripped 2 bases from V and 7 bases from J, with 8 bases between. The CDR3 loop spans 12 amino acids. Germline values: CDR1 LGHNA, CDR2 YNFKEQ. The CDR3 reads CASSQTYRGYTF. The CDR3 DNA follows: TGTGCCAGCAGCCAAACCTACCGTGGCTACACCTTC.

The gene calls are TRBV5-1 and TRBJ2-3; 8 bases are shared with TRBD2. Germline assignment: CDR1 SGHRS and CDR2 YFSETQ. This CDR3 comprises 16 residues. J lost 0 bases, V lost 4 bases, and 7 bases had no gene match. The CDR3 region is CASSPVGGGSTDTQYF. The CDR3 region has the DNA TGCGCCAGCAGCCCCGTTGGCGGGGGGAGCACAGATACGCAGTATTTT.

CDR3 nucleotide sequence: TGTGCCAGCAGGCCGGGACACAGGACCGGGGAGCTGTTTTTT. Translating gives CASRPGHRTGELFF. The J gene is TRBJ2-2, the V gene TRBV6-6; perhaps TRBD1 as D (6 bases). The CDR3 consists of 14 residues. Germline V gene data show CDR1 as MNHNY and CDR2 as SVGAGI (reference sequence). The germline V and J ends were trimmed by 6 bases and 5 bases, with 13 bases remaining between them.

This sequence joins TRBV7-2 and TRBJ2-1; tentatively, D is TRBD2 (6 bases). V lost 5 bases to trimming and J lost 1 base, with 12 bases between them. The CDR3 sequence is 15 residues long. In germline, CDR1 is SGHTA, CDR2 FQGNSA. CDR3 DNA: TGTGCCAGCAGCCCACTGACTAGATCCTACAATGAGCAGTTCTTC. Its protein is CASSPLTRSYNEQFF.

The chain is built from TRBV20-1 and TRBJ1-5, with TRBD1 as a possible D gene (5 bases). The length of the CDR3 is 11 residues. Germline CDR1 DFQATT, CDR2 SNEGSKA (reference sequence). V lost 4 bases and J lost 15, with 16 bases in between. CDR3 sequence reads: CSATSANRRHF. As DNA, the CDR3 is TGCAGTGCTACCTCCGCGAACAGGAGGCATTTT.

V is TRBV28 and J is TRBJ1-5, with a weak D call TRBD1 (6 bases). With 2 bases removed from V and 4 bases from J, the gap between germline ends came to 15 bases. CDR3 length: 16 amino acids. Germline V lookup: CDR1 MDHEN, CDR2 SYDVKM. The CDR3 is CASSLLGRGNNQPQHF. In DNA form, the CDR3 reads TGTGCCAGCAGTTTACTGGGCAGGGGAAATAATCAGCCCCAGCATTTT.

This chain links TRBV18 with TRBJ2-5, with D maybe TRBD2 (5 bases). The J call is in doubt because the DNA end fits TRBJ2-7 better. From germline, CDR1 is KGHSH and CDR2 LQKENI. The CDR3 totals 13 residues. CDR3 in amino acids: CASSAGSSYEQYF. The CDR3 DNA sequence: TGTGCCAGCTCCGCTGGGAGCTCCTACGAGCAGTACTTC.

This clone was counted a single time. This CDR3 reads CSVEGGGRAPDTQYF. The CDR3 DNA sequence: TGCAGCGTTGAAGGGGGTGGGAGGGCCCCAGATACGCAGTATTTT. V gene TRBV29-1 combines with J gene TRBJ2-3; 7 bases line up with TRBD2. The V gene end was trimmed by 1 base and the J gene end by 4 bases; junction bases not matched to a gene: 8. Germline CDR1 SQVTM, CDR2 ANQGSEA. The CDR3 sequence is 15 residues long.

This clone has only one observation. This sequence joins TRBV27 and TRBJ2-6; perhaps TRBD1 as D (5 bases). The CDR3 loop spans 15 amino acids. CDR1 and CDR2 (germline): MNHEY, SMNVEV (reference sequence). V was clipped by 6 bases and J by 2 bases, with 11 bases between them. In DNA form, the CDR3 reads TGTGCCAGCAGAGATGCAGGGACTGGGGCCAACGTCCTGACTTTC. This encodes CASRDAGTGANVLTF.

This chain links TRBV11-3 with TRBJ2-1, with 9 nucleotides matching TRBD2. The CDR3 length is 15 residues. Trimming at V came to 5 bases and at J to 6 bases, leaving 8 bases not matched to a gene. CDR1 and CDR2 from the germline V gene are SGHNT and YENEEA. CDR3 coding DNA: TGTGCCAGCAGCCAGGCGGGAGGGCAGTTCAATGAGCAGTTCTTC. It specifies CASSQAGGQFNEQFF.

The CDR3 nucleotides are TGTGCCAGCAGCTTATTCTCACCGAGGAGAAAACTGTTTTTT. Residues: CASSLFSPRRKLFF. The V and J genes are TRBV7-9 and TRBJ1-4, with unresolved D. The V and J ends lost 2 bases and 10 bases respectively, with 14 bases between them. This CDR3 is built from 14 residues. Germline CDR1 SEHNR, CDR2 FQNEAQ (reference sequence).

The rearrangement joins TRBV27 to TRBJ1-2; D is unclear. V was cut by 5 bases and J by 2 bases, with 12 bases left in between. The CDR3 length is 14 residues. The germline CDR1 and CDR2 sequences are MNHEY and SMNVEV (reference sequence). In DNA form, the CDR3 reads TGTGCCAGCAGTGGCGGCCGATGGAACTATGGCTACACCTTC. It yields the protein CASSGGRWNYGYTF.

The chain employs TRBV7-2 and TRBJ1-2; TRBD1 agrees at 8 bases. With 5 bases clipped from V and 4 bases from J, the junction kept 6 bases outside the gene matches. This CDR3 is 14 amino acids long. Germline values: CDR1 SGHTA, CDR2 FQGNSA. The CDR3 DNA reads TGTGCCAGCAGCCCAGGACAGGGCTTCTATGGCTACACCTTC. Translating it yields CASSPGQGFYGYTF.

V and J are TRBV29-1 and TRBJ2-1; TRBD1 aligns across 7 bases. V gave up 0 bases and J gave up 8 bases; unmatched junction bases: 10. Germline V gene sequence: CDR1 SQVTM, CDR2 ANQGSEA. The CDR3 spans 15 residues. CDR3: CSVEDWQGQYDEQFF. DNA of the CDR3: TGCAGCGTTGAAGACTGGCAGGGACAGTACGATGAGCAGTTCTTC.

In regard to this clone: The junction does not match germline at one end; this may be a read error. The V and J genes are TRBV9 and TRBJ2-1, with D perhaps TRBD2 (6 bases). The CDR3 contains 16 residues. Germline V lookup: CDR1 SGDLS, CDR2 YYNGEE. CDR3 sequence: CASSPPGAGSYIEQFF. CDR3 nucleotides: TGTGCCAGCAGCCCCCCTGGTGCGGGGTCCTACATTGAGCAGTTCTTC.

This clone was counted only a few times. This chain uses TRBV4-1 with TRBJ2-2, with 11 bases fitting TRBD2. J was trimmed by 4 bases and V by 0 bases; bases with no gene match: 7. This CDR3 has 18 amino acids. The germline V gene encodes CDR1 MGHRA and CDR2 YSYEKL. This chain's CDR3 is CASSQDGGTSGFTGELFF. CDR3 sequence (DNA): TGCGCCAGCAGCCAAGATGGGGGGACTAGCGGATTCACCGGGGAGCTGTTTTTT.

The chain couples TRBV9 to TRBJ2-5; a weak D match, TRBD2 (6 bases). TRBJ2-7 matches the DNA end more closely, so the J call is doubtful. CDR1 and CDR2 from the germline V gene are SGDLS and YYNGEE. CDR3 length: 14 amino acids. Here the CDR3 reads CASSVGGRRDEQYF. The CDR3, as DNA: TGTGCCAGCAGCGTAGGAGGGAGGAGAGACGAGCAGTACTTC.

The CDR3 is CASSSVGGEAFF. CDR3 in DNA: TGTGCCAGCAGCTCGGTGGGGGGTGAAGCTTTCTTT. The V and J genes are TRBV11-1 and TRBJ1-1, with a tentative D call TRBD1 (5 bases). The germline gives CDR1 SGHAT, CDR2 FQDESV (reference sequence). The CDR3 is 12 amino acids. V was shortened by 4 bases and J by 7 bases, with 10 bases between the two germline ends.

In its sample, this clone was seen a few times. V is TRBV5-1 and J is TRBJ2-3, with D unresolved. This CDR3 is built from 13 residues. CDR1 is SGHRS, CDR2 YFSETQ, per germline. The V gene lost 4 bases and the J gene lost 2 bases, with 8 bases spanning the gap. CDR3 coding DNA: TGCGCCAGCAGCCCGCCGGTCACAGATACGCAGTATTTT. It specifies CASSPPVTDTQYF. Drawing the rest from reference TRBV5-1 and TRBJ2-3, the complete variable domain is KAGVTQTPRYLIKTRGQQVTLSCSPISGHRSVSWYQQTPGQGLQFLFEYFSETQRNKGNFPGRFSGRQFSNSRSEMNVSTLELGDSALYLCASSPPVTDTQYFGPGTRLTVL.

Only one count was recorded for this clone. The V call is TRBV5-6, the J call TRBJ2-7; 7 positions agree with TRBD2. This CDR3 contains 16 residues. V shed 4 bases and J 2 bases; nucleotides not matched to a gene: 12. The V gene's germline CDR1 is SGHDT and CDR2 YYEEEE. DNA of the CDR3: TGTGCCAGCAGCCTCAGTGGCTTGGGGGGGACCTACGAGCAGTACTTC. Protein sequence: CASSLSGLGGTYEQYF.

The CDR3 DNA sequence: TGTGCCAGCTCACCAGCAGGGAACCTTGAAGCTTTCTTT. Translation gives CASSPAGNLEAFF. The chain combines TRBV18 with TRBJ1-1; D possibly corresponds to TRBD1 (5 bases). Germline V gives CDR1 KGHSH, CDR2 LQKENI. The CDR3 is 13 amino acids. V lost 2 bases and J lost 7, with 11 bases in between.

The CDR3 bases are TGTGCCAGCAGCCAAGATCTCAGCGGGAGAGGGGGGTCGGTGACCTACGAGCAGTACTTC. Translating gives CASSQDLSGRGGSVTYEQYF. This sequence joins TRBV4-2 and TRBJ2-7; 8 bases fit TRBD2. V dropped 0 bases and J dropped 2; count of bases not matched to a gene: 18. Germline lookup yields CDR1 LGHNA and CDR2 YNFKEQ. The CDR3 sequence is 20 residues long.

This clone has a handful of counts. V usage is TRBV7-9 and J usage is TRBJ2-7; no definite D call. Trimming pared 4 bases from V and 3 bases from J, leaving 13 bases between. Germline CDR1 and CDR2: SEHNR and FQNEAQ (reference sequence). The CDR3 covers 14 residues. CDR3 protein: CASSSDITVYEQYF. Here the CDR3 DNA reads TGTGCCAGCAGCTCAGACATAACCGTCTACGAGCAGTACTTC.